The source of this T cell receptor (beta chain) is a study of shared clonotypes between healthy human individuals. Note on this clone: What it recognizes is unknown.

The method was immunoSEQ multiplex PCR; TCRdb's version includes in-frame clones alone and lacks a portion of them. This repertoire shows around 2.5 million clones, approximately 93% found once; its top ten account for about 0.39%. Points from the study as a whole: Some naive CD4 clonotypes, about 5.5%, turned up in common across a few donors. At large depth, rarefaction still showed sorted-subset sequencing to be incomplete.

Trimming took off 0 bases at V and 10 bases at J, with 13 bases between the two ends. Germline assignment: CDR1 MNHEY and CDR2 SVGAGI. This CDR3 has 14 amino acids. The rearrangement links TRBV6-5 to TRBJ2-1, with D uncertain. The TCR originated in a man aged 18 to 35 in good health. Some clones in this sample may be carry-over from other donors' samples. Source material: naive CD4+ T cells from PBMCs. Noted subset: CD45RA+ positively selected. CDR3 in amino acids: CASSYSDLRPEQFF. The CDR3, as DNA: TGTGCCAGCAGTTACTCGGACCTGAGGCCCGAGCAGTTCTTC.